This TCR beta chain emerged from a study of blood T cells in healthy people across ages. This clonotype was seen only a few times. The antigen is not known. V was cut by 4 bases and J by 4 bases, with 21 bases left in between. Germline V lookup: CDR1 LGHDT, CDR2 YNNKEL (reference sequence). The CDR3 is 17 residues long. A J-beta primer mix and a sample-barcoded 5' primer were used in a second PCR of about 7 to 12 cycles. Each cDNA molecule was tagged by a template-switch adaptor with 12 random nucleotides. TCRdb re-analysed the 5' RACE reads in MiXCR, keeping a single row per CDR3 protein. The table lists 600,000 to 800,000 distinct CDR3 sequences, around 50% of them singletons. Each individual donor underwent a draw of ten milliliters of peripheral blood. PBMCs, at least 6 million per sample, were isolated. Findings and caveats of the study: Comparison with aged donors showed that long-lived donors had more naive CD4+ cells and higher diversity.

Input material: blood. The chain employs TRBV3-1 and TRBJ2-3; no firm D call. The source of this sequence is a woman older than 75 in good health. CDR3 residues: CASSPWEGARWADTQYF. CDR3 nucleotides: TGTGCCAGCAGCCCCTGGGAAGGAGCCCGATGGGCAGATACGCAGTATTTT.